This T cell receptor (beta chain) was captured in a study of cytomegalovirus exposure and HLA in healthy donors. The PCR ran on 60 Vbeta and 13 Jbeta primers. Per the original data handling: A follow-up analysis tallied tens of millions of unique TCR beta chains, roughly 11 million shared. The table came from immunoSEQ multiplex PCR; TCRdb's copy has only in-frame clones and leaves some out. V and J calls plus clone size are reproduced from that table; the DNA served to infer D and trimming. The table records about 200,000 clones, 70% of them present only once. CDR3 length equals 16 residues. Germline CDR1 is SGHVS and CDR2 is FQNEAQ. Losses at the gene ends were 5 bases for V and 3 bases for J; bases not matched to a gene: 12.

The rearrangement uses TRBV7-8 and TRBJ2-5; 7 positions agree with TRBD1. The source of this sequence is a man in his forties or fifties in good health and CMV-seropositive. Sample: PBMCs. The DNA of the CDR3 is TGTGCCAGCAGCATAAAATACAGGGGTAATAAAGAGACCCAGTACTTC. It codes for CASSIKYRGNKETQYF.